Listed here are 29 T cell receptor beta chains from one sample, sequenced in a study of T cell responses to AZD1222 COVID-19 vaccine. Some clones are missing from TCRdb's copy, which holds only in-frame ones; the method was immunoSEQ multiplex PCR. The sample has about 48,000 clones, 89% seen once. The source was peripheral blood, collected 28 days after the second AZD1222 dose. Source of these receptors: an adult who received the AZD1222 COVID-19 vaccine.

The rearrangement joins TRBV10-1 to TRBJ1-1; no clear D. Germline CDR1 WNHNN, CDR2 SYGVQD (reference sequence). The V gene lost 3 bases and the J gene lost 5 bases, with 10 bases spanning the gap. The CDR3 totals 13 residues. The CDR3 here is CASSDSPLTEAFF. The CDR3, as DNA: TGCGCCAGCAGTGATAGTCCGTTAACTGAAGCTTTCTTT.

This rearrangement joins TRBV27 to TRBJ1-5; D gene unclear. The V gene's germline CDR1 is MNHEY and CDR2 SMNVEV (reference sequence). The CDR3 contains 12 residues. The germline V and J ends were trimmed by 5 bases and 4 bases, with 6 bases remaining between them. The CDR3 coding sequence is TGTGCCAGCAGTGACGGGAATCAGCCCCAGCATTTT. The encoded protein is CASSDGNQPQHF.

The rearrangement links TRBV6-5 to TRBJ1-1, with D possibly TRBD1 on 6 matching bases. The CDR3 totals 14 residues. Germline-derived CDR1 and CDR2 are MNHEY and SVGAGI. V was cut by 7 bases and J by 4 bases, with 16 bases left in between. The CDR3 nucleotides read TGTGCCAGCACCCTAGGGGGAGGGGGCACTGAAGCTTTCTTT. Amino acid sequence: CASTLGGGGTEAFF.

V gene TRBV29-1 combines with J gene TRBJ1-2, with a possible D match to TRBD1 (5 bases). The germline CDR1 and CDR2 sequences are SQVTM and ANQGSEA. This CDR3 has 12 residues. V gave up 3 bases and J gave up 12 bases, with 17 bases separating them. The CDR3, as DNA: TGCAGCGTTGAGATTCAGGCCTGGGGGGACACCTTC. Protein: CSVEIQAWGDTF.

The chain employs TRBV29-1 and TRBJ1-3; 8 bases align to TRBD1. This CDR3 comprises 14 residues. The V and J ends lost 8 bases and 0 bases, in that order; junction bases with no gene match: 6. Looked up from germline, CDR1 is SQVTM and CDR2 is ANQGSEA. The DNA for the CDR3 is TGCAGCACATGGACAGGGAGCTCTGGAAACACCATATATTTT. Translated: CSTWTGSSGNTIYF.

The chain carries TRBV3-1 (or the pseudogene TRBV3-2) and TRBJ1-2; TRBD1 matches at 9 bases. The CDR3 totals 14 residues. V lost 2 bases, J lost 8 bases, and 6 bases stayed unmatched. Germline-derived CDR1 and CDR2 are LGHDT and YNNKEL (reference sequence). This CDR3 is CASSQPGTGKGYTF. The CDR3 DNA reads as TGTGCCAGCAGCCAACCCGGGACAGGGAAAGGCTACACCTTC.

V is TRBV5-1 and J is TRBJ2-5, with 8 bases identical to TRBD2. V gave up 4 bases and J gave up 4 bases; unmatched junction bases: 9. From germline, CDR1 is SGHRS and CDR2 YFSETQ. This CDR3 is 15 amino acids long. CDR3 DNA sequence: TGCGCCAGCAGCACTGGACTAGCTAGTAGAGAGACCCAGTACTTC. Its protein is CASSTGLASRETQYF.

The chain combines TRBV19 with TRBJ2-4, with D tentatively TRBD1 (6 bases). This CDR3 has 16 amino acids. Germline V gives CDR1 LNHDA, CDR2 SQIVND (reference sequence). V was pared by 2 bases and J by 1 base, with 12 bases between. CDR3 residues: CASSITTGSAKNIQYF. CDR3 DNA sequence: TGTGCCAGTAGTATAACGACAGGTAGTGCCAAAAACATTCAGTACTTC.

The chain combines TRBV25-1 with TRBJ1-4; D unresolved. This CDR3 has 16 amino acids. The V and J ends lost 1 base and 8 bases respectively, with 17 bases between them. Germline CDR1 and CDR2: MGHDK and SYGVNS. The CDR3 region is CASSESQDLRKEKLFF. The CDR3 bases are TGTGCCAGCAGTGAATCCCAGGACTTGCGTAAGGAAAAACTGTTTTTT.

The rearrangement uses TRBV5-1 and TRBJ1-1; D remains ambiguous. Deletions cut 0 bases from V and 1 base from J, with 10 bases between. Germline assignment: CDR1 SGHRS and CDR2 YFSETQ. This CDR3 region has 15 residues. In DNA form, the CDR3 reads TGCGCCAGCAGCTTGGGCGGGAACGAGAACACTGAAGCTTTCTTT. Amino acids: CASSLGGNENTEAFF.

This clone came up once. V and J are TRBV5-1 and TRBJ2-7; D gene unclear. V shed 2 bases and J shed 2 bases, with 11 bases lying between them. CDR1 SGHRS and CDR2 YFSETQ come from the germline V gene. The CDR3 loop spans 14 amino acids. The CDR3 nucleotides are TGCGCCAGCAGCTTAATAGGCGGAACCTACGAGCAGTACTTC. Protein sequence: CASSLIGGTYEQYF.

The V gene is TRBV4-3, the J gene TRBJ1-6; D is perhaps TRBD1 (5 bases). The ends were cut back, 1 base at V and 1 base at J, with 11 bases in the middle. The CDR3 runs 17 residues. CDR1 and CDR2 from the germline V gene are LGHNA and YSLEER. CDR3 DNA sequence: TGCGCCAGCAGCCAAGGGACCGGGGGGTCCTATAATTCACCCCTCCACTTT. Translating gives CASSQGTGGSYNSPLHF.

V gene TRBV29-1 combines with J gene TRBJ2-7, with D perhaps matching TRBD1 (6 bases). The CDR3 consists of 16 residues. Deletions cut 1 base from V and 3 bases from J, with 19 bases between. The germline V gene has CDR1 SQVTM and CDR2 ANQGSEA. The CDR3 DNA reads TGCAGCGTTGAAGCCAATGATAGGCAGGGGCGCTACGAGCAGTACTTC. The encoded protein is CSVEANDRQGRYEQYF.

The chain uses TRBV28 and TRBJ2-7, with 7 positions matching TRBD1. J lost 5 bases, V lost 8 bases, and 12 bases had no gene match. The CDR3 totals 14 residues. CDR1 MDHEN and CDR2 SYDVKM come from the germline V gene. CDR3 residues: CASRIRQGTHEQYF. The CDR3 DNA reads TGTGCCAGCCGAATCCGACAGGGTACCCACGAGCAGTACTTC.

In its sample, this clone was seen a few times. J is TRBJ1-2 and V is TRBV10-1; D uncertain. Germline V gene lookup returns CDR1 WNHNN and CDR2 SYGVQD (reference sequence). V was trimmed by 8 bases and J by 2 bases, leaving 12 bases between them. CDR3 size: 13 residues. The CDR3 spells CASYPGMNYGYTF. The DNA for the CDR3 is TGCGCCAGCTATCCGGGGATGAACTATGGCTACACCTTC.

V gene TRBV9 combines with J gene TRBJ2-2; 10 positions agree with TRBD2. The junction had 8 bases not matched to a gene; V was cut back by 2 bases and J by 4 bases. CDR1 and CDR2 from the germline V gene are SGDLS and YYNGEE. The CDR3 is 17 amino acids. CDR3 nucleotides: TGTGCCAGCAGCGTTACTAGCGGGAACTTCGGCACCGGGGAGCTGTTTTTT. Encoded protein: CASSVTSGNFGTGELFF.

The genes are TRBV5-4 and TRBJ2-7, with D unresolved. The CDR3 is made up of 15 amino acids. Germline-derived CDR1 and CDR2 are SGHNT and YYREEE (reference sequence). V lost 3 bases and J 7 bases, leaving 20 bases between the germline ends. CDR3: CASSSSARSDGEQYF. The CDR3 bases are TGTGCCAGCAGCTCCAGCGCACGATCCGACGGGGAGCAGTACTTC.

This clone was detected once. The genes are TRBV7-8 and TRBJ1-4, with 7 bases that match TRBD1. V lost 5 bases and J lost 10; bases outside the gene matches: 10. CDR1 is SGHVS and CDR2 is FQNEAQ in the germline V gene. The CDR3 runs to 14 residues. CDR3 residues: CASSNRDRGGKLFF. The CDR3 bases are TGTGCCAGCAGCAACCGGGACAGAGGAGGAAAACTGTTTTTT.

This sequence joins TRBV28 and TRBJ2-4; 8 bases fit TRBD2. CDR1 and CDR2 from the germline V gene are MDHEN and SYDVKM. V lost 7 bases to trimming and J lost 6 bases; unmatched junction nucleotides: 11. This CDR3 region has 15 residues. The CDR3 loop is CASKSDAGGRNIQYF. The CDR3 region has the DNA TGTGCCAGCAAATCCGACGCGGGGGGCAGAAACATTCAGTACTTC.

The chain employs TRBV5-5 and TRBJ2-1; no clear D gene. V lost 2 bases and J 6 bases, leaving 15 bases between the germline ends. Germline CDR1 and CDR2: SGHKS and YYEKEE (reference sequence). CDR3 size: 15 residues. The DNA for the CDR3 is TGTGCCAGCAGCTTATCTCCCGAAGACCTCAATGAGCAGTTCTTC. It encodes CASSLSPEDLNEQFF.

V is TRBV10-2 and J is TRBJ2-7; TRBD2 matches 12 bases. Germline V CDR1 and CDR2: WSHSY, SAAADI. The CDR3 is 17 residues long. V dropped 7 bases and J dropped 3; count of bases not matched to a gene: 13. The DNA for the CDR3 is TGCGCCAGCACCCCCTCAGCTAGCGGGAGGGATAGCTACGAGCAGTACTTC. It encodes CASTPSASGRDSYEQYF.

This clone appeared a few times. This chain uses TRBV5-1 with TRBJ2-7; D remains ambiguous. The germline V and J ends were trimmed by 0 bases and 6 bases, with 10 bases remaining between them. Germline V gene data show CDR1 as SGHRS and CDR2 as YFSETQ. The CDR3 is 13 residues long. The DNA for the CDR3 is TGCGCCAGCAGCTTGGCCTACAGTCTCGAGCAGTACTTC. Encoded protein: CASSLAYSLEQYF.

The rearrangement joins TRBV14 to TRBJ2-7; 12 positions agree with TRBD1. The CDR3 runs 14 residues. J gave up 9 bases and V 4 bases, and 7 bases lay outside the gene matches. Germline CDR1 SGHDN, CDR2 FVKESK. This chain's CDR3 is CASSLRDRGHGQYF. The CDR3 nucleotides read TGTGCCAGCAGCCTCCGGGACAGGGGGCACGGGCAGTACTTC.

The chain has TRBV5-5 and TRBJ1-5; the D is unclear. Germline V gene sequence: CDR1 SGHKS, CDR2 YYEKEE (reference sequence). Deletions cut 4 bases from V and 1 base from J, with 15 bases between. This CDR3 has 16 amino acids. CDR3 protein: CASSPPPGDSNQPQHF. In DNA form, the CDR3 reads TGTGCCAGCAGCCCCCCTCCAGGAGACAGCAATCAGCCCCAGCATTTT.

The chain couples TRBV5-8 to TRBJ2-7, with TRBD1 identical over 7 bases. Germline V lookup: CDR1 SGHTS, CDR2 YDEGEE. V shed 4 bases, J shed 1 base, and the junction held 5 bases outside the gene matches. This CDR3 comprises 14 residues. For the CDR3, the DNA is TGTGCCAGCAGCCCGAGACAGGGATCCTACGAGCAGTACTTC. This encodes CASSPRQGSYEQYF.

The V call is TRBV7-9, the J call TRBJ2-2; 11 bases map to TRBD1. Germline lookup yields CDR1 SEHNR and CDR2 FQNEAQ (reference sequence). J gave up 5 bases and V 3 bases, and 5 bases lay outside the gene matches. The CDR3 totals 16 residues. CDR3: CASSFPGQGVTGELFF. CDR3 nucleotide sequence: TGTGCCAGCAGCTTCCCGGGACAGGGGGTTACCGGGGAGCTGTTTTTT.

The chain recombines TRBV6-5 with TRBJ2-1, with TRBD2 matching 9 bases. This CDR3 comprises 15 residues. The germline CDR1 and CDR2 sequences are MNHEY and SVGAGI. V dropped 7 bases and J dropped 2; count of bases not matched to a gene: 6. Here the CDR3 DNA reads TGTGCCAGCAACGTGGAGCGGGGGGCCTACAATGAGCAGTTCTTC. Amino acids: CASNVERGAYNEQFF.

The CDR3 protein is CASSIDRAMDGYTF. In DNA form, the CDR3 reads TGTGCCAGCAGCATTGACAGGGCGATGGATGGCTACACCTTC. V usage is TRBV7-3 and J usage is TRBJ1-2; 7 bases agree with TRBD1. J was trimmed by 6 bases and V by 5 bases; bases with no gene match: 9. The CDR3 is made up of 14 amino acids. The germline V gene encodes CDR1 SGHTA and CDR2 FQGTGA.

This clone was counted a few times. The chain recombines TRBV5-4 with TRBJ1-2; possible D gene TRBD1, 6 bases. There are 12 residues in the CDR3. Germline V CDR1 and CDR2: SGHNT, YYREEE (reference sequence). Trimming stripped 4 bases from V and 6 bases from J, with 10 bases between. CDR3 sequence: CASSKYRDGYTF. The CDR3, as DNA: TGTGCCAGCAGCAAATACAGGGATGGCTACACCTTC. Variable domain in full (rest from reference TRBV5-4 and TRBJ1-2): ETGVTQSPTHLIKTRGQQVTLRCSSQSGHNTVSWYQQALGQGPQFIFQYYREEENGRGNFPPRFSGLQFPNYSSELNVNALELDDSALYLCASSKYRDGYTFGSGTRLTVV.